Reported below is one TCR beta chain. The CDR3 runs 13 residues. V dropped 8 bases and J dropped 5 bases, with 18 bases sitting between them. Per the germline V gene, CDR1 is DFQATT and CDR2 is SNEGSKA (reference sequence). TCRdb analysed the 5' RACE reads with MiXCR anew, one entry per CDR3 protein. In the table there are tens of thousands of distinct CDR3 sequences, 16% of which are singletons. This entry is derived from a study of T-cell memory formation after mild COVID-19. The source is an adult woman who had mild COVID-19 (a few samples of this study predate the infection). Cell type and time point are not known. The J gene is TRBJ1-1, the V gene TRBV20-1; TRBD1 is a possible D gene (6 bases). Sequencing input: PBMCs or a T cell subset sorted from them (not recorded which). CDR3 residues: CSPLPPGETEAFF. The CDR3 DNA follows: TGCAGTCCATTACCGCCAGGGGAGACTGAAGCTTTCTTT.